One and the same sample provided the 27 T cell receptor beta chains below, sequenced in a study of CD8+CD57+ T cells in acquired aplastic anemia (dated by TCRdb to the late 2010s). Sequencing used an Illumina HiSeq 2000. Genomic DNA served as template for TCR beta VDJ combination and CDR3 sequence profiling. TCRdb trimmed the raw reads at Q25, called clones with MiXCR and kept productive beta chains. Entries that share a CDR3 protein sequence are merged under the most common genes and DNA. This sample comprises around 190,000 distinct CDR3 sequences, 48% of them detected only once. The ten largest clonotypes hold 10% to 15% of the sample. Flow cytometry had shown CD8+CD57+ cell expansion in the patients selected for sequencing. The sequencing sample was made of sorted CD4+, CD8+, or CD8+CD57+ T cells (not recorded which) from PBMCs. Receptors originate from a human donor with aplastic anemia.

V is TRBV15 and J is TRBJ1-5; 11 bases are shared with TRBD1. The CDR3 length is 16 residues. After removal of 1 base from V and 7 bases from J, the junction contained 6 bases not matched to a gene. Germline V gene data show CDR1 as LNHNV and CDR2 as YYDKDF (reference sequence). CDR3 coding DNA: TGTGCCACCAGCAGAGTAGGACAGGGGGCCGGACAGCCCCAGCATTTT. Translating gives CATSRVGQGAGQPQHF.

This chain links TRBV19 with TRBJ2-5, with D perhaps matching TRBD1 (5 bases). The CDR3 extends over 14 amino acids. V was shortened by 5 bases and J by 0 bases, with 10 bases between the two germline ends. In germline, CDR1 is LNHDA, CDR2 SQIVND (reference sequence). CDR3 amino acids: CASSSARDQETQYF. The CDR3 bases are TGTGCCAGTAGTTCCGCCAGGGACCAAGAGACCCAGTACTTC. The full variable domain, rest sourced from reference TRBV19 and TRBJ2-5, is DGGITQSPKYLFRKEGQNVTLSCEQNLNHDAMYWYRQDPGQGLRLIYYSQIVNDFQKGDIAEGYSVSREKKESFPLTVTSAQKNPTAFYLCASSSARDQETQYFGPGTRLLVL.

The DNA for the CDR3 is TGTGCCACCAGAGGGGGCCAAGTAGGCGAAAAACTGTTTTTT. The encoded protein is CATRGGQVGEKLFF. The chain combines TRBV15 with TRBJ1-4; 7 bases align to TRBD1. CDR1 LNHNV and CDR2 YYDKDF come from the germline V gene (reference sequence). Trimming removed 6 bases from V and 8 bases from J; junction bases left unmatched: 9. The CDR3 sequence is 14 residues long.

The CDR3 nucleotides read TGTGCCAGCAGTGACTGGGGACAGGGGGCGAGTGGCTACACCTTC. It specifies CASSDWGQGASGYTF. The chain recombines TRBV2 with TRBJ1-2, with 12 bases matching TRBD1. This CDR3 comprises 15 residues. Germline loops: CDR1 SNHLY, CDR2 FYNNEI. J was trimmed by 7 bases and V by 3 bases; bases with no gene match: 6.

Points on this clonotype: A much larger clone differs from this one at a single base, so this may be a read error. This rearrangement joins TRBV10-3 to TRBJ2-2; D might be TRBD2 (5 bases). The CDR3 loop spans 14 amino acids. Between the trimmed V and J ends, which lost 10 bases and 4 bases, there was a span of 16 bases. Germline V gives CDR1 ENHRY, CDR2 SYGVKD. The CDR3 DNA reads TGTGCCAGCACGTGGAGGCAGAGCACCGGGGAGCTGTTTTTT. Translation gives CASTWRQSTGELFF.

The chain joins TRBV19 to TRBJ1-2; TRBD1 matches 7 bases. Germline loops: CDR1 LNHDA, CDR2 SQIVND (reference sequence). This CDR3 comprises 16 residues. Trimming took 1 base from V and 4 from J; bases not matched to a gene: 9. The CDR3 DNA is TGTGCCAGTAGTATAGGTGCTACAGGGGACCCCTATGGCTACACCTTC. Amino acids: CASSIGATGDPYGYTF.

This clonotype came up many times. The chain uses TRBV5-1 and TRBJ2-7, with 7 bases matching TRBD1. This CDR3 spans 12 amino acids. Germline CDR1 and CDR2: SGHRS and YFSETQ. J gave up 5 bases and V 4 bases, and 3 bases lay outside the gene matches. The CDR3 protein is CASSTTGDEQYF. As DNA, the CDR3 is TGCGCCAGCAGCACCACAGGGGACGAGCAGTACTTC.

The chain employs TRBV19 and TRBJ1-1; D might be TRBD1 (5 bases). The CDR3 sequence is 13 residues long. Trimming took off 9 bases at V and 8 bases at J, with 19 bases between the two ends. Per germline, CDR1 LNHDA and CDR2 SQIVND (reference sequence). CDR3 protein: CASLAAGLPEAFF. In DNA, the CDR3 is TGTGCCAGCCTAGCCGCGGGACTGCCCGAAGCTTTCTTT.

The chain joins TRBV10-3 to TRBJ2-6; unclear D gene. The CDR3 sequence is 15 residues long. V was pared by 0 bases and J by 0 bases, with 3 bases between. The germline CDR1 and CDR2 sequences are ENHRY and SYGVKD. DNA for the CDR3: TGTGCCATCAGTGAGTCTAACTCTGGGGCCAACGTCCTGACTTTC. The encoded protein is CAISESNSGANVLTF.

This sequence joins TRBV2 and TRBJ2-7; unclear D gene. The CDR3 loop spans 12 amino acids. In germline, CDR1 is SNHLY, CDR2 FYNNEI. Trimming left V 4 bases short and J 9 bases short, with 13 bases between. In nucleotides, the CDR3 is TGTGCCAGCAGTGGGACCCCTCAAGGGCAGTACTTC. Its translation: CASSGTPQGQYF.

The CDR3 here is CASTSGTGSRHSNQPQHF. The CDR3 DNA is TGTGCCAGCACCTCCGGGACAGGATCCCGACATAGCAATCAGCCCCAGCATTTT. The chain employs TRBV6-1 and TRBJ1-5, with TRBD1 matching over 8 bases. Germline lookup yields CDR1 MNHNS and CDR2 SASEGT. V was clipped by 7 bases and J by 0 bases; unmatched bases: 14. The CDR3 has 18 amino acids.

The chain couples TRBV5-1 to TRBJ2-5; D may be TRBD1 (6 bases). The CDR3 is made up of 19 amino acids. CDR1 SGHRS and CDR2 YFSETQ come from the germline V gene. V gave up 0 bases and J gave up 0 bases, with 21 bases separating them. For the CDR3, the DNA is TGCGCCAGCAGCTTGGGACAGGAATATATTGAGATGTACCAAGAGACCCAGTACTTC. This translates into CASSLGQEYIEMYQETQYF.

The chain recombines TRBV5-1 with TRBJ2-7; 8 bases are shared with TRBD1. The CDR3 is 15 residues long. Germline V gene lookup returns CDR1 SGHRS and CDR2 YFSETQ. Trimming at V came to 0 bases and at J to 5 bases, leaving 7 bases not matched to a gene. The chain's CDR3 is CASSLGQGAADEQYF. In nucleotides, the CDR3 is TGCGCCAGCAGCTTGGGGCAGGGGGCGGCGGACGAGCAGTACTTC.

The CDR3 DNA sequence: TGTGCCAGTAGTATAGTCCCGCGGTATGCCCAGCATTTT. Its protein is CASSIVPRYAQHF. The V and J genes are TRBV19 and TRBJ1-5; D is undetermined. Germline CDR1 and CDR2: LNHDA and SQIVND (reference sequence). V was trimmed by 1 base and J by 11 bases, leaving 12 bases between them. The CDR3 length is 13 residues.

This clonotype was counted at least ten times. The V gene is TRBV24-1, the J gene TRBJ2-7; perhaps D is TRBD1 or TRBD2 (5 bases each). The CDR3 covers 15 residues. Per the germline V gene, CDR1 is KGHDR and CDR2 is SFDVKD. V lost 3 bases, J lost 2 bases, and 13 bases lay in between. CDR3: CATSDQTGPTYEQYF. The CDR3 nucleotides read TGTGCCACCAGTGATCAGACGGGGCCCACCTACGAGCAGTACTTC.

This clonotype was seen at least ten times. The chain is built from TRBV7-9 and TRBJ1-6; 8 positions agree with TRBD1. The CDR3 consists of 15 residues. The V segment lost 1 base and the J segment 9 bases; nucleotides outside the gene matches: 5. Looked up from germline, CDR1 is SEHNR and CDR2 is FQNEAQ (reference sequence). The CDR3 bases are TGTGCCAGCAGCTTAGGAACAGGGGGGAGTTCACCCCTCCACTTT. It encodes CASSLGTGGSSPLHF. The full variable domain, its missing parts supplied by reference TRBV7-9 and TRBJ1-6, is DTGVSQNPRHKITKRGQNVTFRCDPISEHNRLYWYRQTLGQGPEFLTYFQNEAQLEKSRLLSDRFSAERPKGSFSTLEIQRTEQGDSAMYLCASSLGTGGSSPLHFGNGTRLTVT.

This clonotype was seen at least ten times. The chain has TRBV5-4 and TRBJ1-2; 8 nucleotides match TRBD1. Looked up from germline, CDR1 is SGHNT and CDR2 is YYREEE (reference sequence). V trimming: 4 bases; J trimming: 14 bases; junction bases outside the gene matches: 13. The CDR3 is 13 amino acids. CDR3 sequence (DNA): TGTGCCAGCAGCCCCAGGGACAGGCCCTTTATAACCTTC. This translates into CASSPRDRPFITF.

V is TRBV10-3 and J is TRBJ1-3; 7 bases line up with TRBD1. CDR3 length equals 16 residues. V lost 6 bases and J lost 4; bases outside the gene matches: 12. From germline, CDR1 is ENHRY and CDR2 SYGVKD. The CDR3 spells CAIRQNPGTEGNTIYF. The CDR3 DNA is TGTGCCATCAGACAAAACCCAGGGACAGAAGGAAACACCATATATTTT.

In its sample, this clonotype was seen many times. This rearrangement joins TRBV24-1 to TRBJ2-3, with 13 bases lining up with TRBD2. The CDR3 extends over 16 amino acids. In germline, CDR1 is KGHDR, CDR2 SFDVKD. J was trimmed by 5 bases and V by 4 bases; bases with no gene match: 5. CDR3 sequence reads: CATSDSLAGGRDTQYF. Written as DNA, the CDR3 is TGTGCCACCAGTGACTCACTAGCGGGGGGGAGAGATACGCAGTATTTT.

The chain uses TRBV7-2 and TRBJ1-2, with D tentatively TRBD1 (5 bases). This CDR3 spans 16 amino acids. The V gene's germline CDR1 is SGHTA and CDR2 FQGNSA. Trimming stripped 5 bases from V and 6 bases from J, with 22 bases between. This chain's CDR3 is CASSLGGSGDRNGYTF. The CDR3 nucleotides read TGTGCCAGCAGCCTGGGAGGGAGTGGTGACAGAAATGGCTACACCTTC.

Only one count was recorded for this clonotype. CDR3 protein: CAISDGIGQPQHF. Written as DNA, the CDR3 is TGTGCCATCAGTGATGGGATAGGTCAGCCCCAGCATTTT. This chain links TRBV10-3 with TRBJ1-5; no clear D gene. This CDR3 is 13 amino acids long. Trimming took 3 bases from V and 6 from J, leaving 9 bases between them. The V gene's germline CDR1 is ENHRY and CDR2 SYGVKD.

Points on this clonotype: Since the CDR3 does not end with the conserved phenylalanine or tryptophan, this likely comes from a read error. The V call is TRBV10-3, the J call TRBJ2-3, with TRBD2 matching over 8 bases. Germline assignment: CDR1 ENHRY and CDR2 SYGVKD. Trimming removed 1 base from V and 2 bases from J; junction bases left unmatched: 5. The CDR3 consists of 16 residues. In DNA, the CDR3 is TGTGCCATCAGTGAGTTGGCGGGAGGCATCACAGATACGCAGTATTCT. This sequence encodes CAISELAGGITDTQYS.

This clonotype appeared many times. The rearrangement joins TRBV2 to TRBJ2-5; 8 bases fit TRBD1. CDR1 and CDR2 (germline): SNHLY, FYNNEI. J was trimmed by 3 bases and V by 4 bases; bases with no gene match: 1. The length of the CDR3 is 13 residues. CDR3 sequence (DNA): TGTGCCAGCAGTGGGACAGGGAAAGAGACCCAGTACTTC. It translates to CASSGTGKETQYF.

The rearrangement joins TRBV6-1 to TRBJ2-5, with 7 bases matching TRBD1. The length of the CDR3 is 14 residues. Germline V CDR1 and CDR2: MNHNS, SASEGT. With V trimmed by 8 bases and J by 4 bases, 10 bases remained unmatched. DNA for the CDR3: TGTGCCAGCGGTCCGGGACAGAGGGGAGAGACCCAGTACTTC. Its translation is CASGPGQRGETQYF.

The genes are TRBV3-1 and TRBJ2-1, with 11 bases identical to TRBD2. This CDR3 is built from 15 residues. The junction had 4 bases not matched to a gene; V was cut back by 4 bases and J by 5 bases. The V gene's germline CDR1 is LGHDT and CDR2 YNNKEL (reference sequence). CDR3 protein: CASSLGSGRDNEQFF. The CDR3 region has the DNA TGTGCCAGCAGCCTGGGTAGCGGGAGGGACAATGAGCAGTTCTTC.

Here the CDR3 reads CASSARGGQGNEQFF. The CDR3, as DNA: TGTGCCAGCAGTGCCCGGGGGGGACAGGGCAATGAGCAGTTCTTC. The chain employs TRBV6-1 and TRBJ2-1; D is perhaps TRBD1 (9 bases). The CDR3 contains 15 residues. CDR1 is MNHNS, CDR2 SASEGT, per germline. V dropped 4 bases and J dropped 6 bases, with 16 bases sitting between them.

Ten or more counts support this clonotype. The chain carries TRBV5-1 and TRBJ1-4; maybe TRBD1 (5 bases). The CDR3 consists of 14 residues. Between the trimmed V and J ends, which lost 2 bases and 3 bases, there was a span of 8 bases. The germline V gene encodes CDR1 SGHRS and CDR2 YFSETQ. CDR3 amino acids: CASSLMGANEKLFF. CDR3 nucleotide sequence: TGCGCCAGCAGCTTAATGGGGGCTAATGAAAAACTGTTTTTT.